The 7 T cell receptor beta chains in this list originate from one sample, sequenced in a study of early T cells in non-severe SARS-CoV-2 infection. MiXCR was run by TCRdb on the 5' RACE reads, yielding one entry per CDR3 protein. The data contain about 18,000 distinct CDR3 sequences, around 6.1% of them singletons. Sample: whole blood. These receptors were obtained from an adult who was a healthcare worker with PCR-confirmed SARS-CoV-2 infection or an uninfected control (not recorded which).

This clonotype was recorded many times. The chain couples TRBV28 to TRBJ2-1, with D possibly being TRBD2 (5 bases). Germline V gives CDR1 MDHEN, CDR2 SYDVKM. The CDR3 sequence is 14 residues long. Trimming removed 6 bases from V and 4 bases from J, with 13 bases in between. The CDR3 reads CASRLGETYNEQFF. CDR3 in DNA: TGTGCCAGCAGACTCGGGGAGACGTACAATGAGCAGTTCTTC.

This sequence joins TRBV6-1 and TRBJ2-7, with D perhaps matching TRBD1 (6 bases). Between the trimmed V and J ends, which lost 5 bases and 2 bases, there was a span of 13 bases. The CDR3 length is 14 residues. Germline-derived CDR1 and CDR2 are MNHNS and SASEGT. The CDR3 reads CASSSGQAPYEQYF. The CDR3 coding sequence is TGTGCCAGCAGTTCGGGACAAGCTCCCTACGAGCAGTACTTC.

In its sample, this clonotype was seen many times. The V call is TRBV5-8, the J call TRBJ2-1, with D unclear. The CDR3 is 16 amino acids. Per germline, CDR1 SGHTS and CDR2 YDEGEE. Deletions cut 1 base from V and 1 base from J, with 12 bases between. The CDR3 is CASSLSTGRSYNEQFF. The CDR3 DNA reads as TGTGCCAGCAGCTTGTCGACCGGGCGTTCCTACAATGAGCAGTTCTTC.

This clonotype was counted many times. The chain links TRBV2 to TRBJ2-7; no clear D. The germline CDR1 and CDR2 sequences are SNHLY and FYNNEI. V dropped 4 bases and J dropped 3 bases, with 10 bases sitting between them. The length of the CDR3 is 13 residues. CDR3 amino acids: CASSVGSVYEQYF. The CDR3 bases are TGTGCCAGCAGTGTAGGTTCAGTCTACGAGCAGTACTTC.

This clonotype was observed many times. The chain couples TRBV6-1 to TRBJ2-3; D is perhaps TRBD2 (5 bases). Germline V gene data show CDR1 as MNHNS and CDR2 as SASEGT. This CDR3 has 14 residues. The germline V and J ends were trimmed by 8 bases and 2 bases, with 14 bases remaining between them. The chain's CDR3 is CASSPGIYTDTQYF. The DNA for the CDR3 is TGTGCCAGCTCCCCCGGGATTTACACAGATACGCAGTATTTT.

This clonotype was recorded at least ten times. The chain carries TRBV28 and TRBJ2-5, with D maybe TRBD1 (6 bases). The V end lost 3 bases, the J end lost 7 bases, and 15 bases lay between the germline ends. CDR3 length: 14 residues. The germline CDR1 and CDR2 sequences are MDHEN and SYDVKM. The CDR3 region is CASSFLDSKGTQYF. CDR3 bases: TGTGCCAGCAGTTTCCTGGACAGCAAAGGGACCCAGTACTTC.

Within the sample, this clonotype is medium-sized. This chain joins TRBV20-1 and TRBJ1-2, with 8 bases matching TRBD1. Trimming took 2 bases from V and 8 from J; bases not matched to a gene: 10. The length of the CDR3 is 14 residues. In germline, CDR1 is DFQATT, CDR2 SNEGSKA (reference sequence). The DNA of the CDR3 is TGCAGTGCTAGACCACCCGGACAGGGAGGCGGCTACACCTTC. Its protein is CSARPPGQGGGYTF.